The rows below give T cell receptor beta chains drawn from one sample of a study of blood T cell repertoires in COVID-19. Using immunoSEQ multiplex PCR, the repertoire was profiled, and TCRdb retains in-frame clones only, with some absent. This table has a few hundred thousand clones, 85% to 90% appearing once. Material for sequencing was PBMCs or T cells enriched from blood (not recorded which). The source is a man aged 25 to 40 who had recovered from COVID-19. Both conserved end residues are trimmed from each CDR3. The order of the fields is CDR3 length, clone size, V gene, CDR3 protein. Rows may omit the clone size; those that give it use once, few, many or a size class.

len: 11; abundance: few; v_gene: TRBV27; CDR3aa: ASRGATNEKLF
len: 12; abundance: .; v_gene: TRBV2; CDR3aa: ASRATDWTGELF
len: 13; abundance: .; v_gene: TRBV25-1; CDR3aa: ASSEVGTGAYEQY
len: 11; abundance: .; v_gene: TRBV7-6; CDR3aa: ASSQPGNSPLH
len: 13; abundance: .; v_gene: TRBV2; CDR3aa: ASSRDGTRGNTIY
len: 12; abundance: .; v_gene: TRBV3-1/TRBV3-2; CDR3aa: ASSLGQENTEAF
len: 10; abundance: once; v_gene: TRBV28; CDR3aa: ASNSWEVEQY
len: 13; abundance: .; v_gene: TRBV3-1/TRBV3-2; CDR3aa: ASSQVAGGAYEQY
len: 12; abundance: .; v_gene: TRBV4-2; CDR3aa: ASSQASGQETQY
len: 14; abundance: .; v_gene: TRBV3-1/TRBV3-2; CDR3aa: ASSLRGPPQYNEQF
len: 13; abundance: .; v_gene: TRBV11-2; CDR3aa: ASRGGLAGDNEQF
len: 13; abundance: .; v_gene: TRBV5-4; CDR3aa: ASGSGTLAEGEQY
len: 13; abundance: once; v_gene: TRBV5-1; CDR3aa: ASSPTGEPGNTIY
len: 13; abundance: .; v_gene: TRBV5-1; CDR3aa: ASSDGGTPGNTIY
len: 12; abundance: .; v_gene: TRBV29-1; CDR3aa: SVEAGVGYNEQF
len: 13; abundance: few; v_gene: TRBV6-5; CDR3aa: ASSYTDSPRGELF
len: 9; abundance: few; v_gene: TRBV20-1; CDR3aa: SAIGVHGYT
len: 14; abundance: .; v_gene: TRBV11-2; CDR3aa: ASSLQGLGSTDTQY
len: 15; abundance: .; v_gene: TRBV12-2; CDR3aa: ASRLDRTEATNEKLF
len: 11; abundance: .; v_gene: TRBV2; CDR3aa: ASNEYSNQPQH
len: 11; abundance: .; v_gene: TRBV5-1; CDR3aa: ASSLGTLDTQY
len: 12; abundance: .; v_gene: TRBV2; CDR3aa: ASSKDRVPDTQY
len: 14; abundance: .; v_gene: TRBV27; CDR3aa: ASSPLTSGGADTQY
len: 11; abundance: .; v_gene: TRBV13; CDR3aa: ASSLGRSTEAF